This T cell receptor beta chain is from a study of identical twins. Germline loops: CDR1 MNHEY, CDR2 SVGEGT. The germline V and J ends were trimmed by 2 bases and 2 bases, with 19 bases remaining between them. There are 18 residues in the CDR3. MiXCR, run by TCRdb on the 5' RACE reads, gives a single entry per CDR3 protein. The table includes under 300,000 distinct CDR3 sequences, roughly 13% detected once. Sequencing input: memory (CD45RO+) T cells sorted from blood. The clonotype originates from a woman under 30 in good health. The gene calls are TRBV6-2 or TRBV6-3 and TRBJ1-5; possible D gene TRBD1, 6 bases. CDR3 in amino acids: CASSYREGDIFRNQPQHF. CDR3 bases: TGTGCCAGCAGTTACCGTGAGGGGGATATATTTCGCAATCAGCCCCAGCATTTT.